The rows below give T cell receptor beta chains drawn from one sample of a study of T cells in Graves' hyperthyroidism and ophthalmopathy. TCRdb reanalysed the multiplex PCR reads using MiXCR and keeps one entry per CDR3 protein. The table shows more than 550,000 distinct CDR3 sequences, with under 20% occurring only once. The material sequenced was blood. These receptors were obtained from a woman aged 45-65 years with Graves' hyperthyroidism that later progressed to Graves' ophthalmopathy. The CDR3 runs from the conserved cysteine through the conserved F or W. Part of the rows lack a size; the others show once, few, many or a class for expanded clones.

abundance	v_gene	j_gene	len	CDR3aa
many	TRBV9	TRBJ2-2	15	CASSTMDANTGELFF
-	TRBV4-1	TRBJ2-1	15	CASSGQGQRNNEQFF
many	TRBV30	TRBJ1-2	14	CAWSVNGQSDGYTF
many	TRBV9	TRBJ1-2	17	CASSVPDRGNGKHGYTF
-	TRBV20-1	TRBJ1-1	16	CSAPQQGLRLNTEAFF
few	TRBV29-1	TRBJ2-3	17	CSVEDGFRLANTDTQYF
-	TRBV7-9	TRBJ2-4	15	CASSLAGEGERVQYF
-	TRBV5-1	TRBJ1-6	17	CASSPRQGGHLNSPLHF
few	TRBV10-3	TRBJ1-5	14	CAISDRDTNQPQHF
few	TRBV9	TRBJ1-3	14	CASSPESIRNTIYF
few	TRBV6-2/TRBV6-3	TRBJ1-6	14	CASSFRDSNSPLHF
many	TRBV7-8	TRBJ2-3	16	CASSFLRLAAPDTQYF
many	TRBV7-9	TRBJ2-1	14	CASTPLRGYNEQFF
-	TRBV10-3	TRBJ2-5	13	CAISVLVQETQYF
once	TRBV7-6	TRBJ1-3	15	CASSQGQFSGNTIYF
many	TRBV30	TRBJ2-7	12	CAGTGGGNEQYF
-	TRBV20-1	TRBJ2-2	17	CSAPGLAGGSNTGELFF
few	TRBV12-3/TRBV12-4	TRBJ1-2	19	CASSSTAKGQGATNHGYTF
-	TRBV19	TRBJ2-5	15	CASSNRLADQETQYF
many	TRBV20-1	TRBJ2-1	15	CSARMVPGTYNEQFF
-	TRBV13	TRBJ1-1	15	CASSLTPLMGTEAFF
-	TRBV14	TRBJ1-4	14	CASSQETTNEKLFF